These 25 T cell receptor beta chains share one sample of origin, sequenced in a study of T cells after yellow fever vaccination. TCRdb ran MiXCR on the 5' RACE reads and lists one entry per CDR3 protein. Among around 320,000 distinct CDR3 sequences listed, approximately 4.5% were seen once. The sequenced sample was PBMCs, obtained 15 days after the yellow fever booster vaccination. Receptor source: a man between 18 and 29 years old who received the YFV17D yellow fever vaccine.

The chain links TRBV5-4 to TRBJ2-5, with D perhaps assigned TRBD1 or TRBD2 (6 bases each). The CDR3 consists of 16 residues. V was pared by 4 bases and J by 5 bases, with 21 bases between. Germline CDR1 reads SGHNT; CDR2 reads YYREEE (reference sequence). The chain's CDR3 is CASSPPVLRGGETQYF. CDR3 in DNA: TGTGCCAGCAGCCCGCCCGTGTTGAGAGGGGGGGAGACCCAGTACTTC.

In its sample, this clonotype was seen a few times. The rearrangement joins TRBV12-3 or TRBV12-4 to TRBJ1-1; D ambiguous. Trimming left V 3 bases short and J 3 bases short, with 11 bases between. The CDR3 is made up of 14 amino acids. Written as DNA, the CDR3 is TGTGCCAGCAGTTTGTCGGCCCTCTACACTGAAGCTTTCTTT. Its translation is CASSLSALYTEAFF.

This sequence joins TRBV4-1 and TRBJ1-1, with D unclear. Germline CDR1 reads MGHRA; CDR2 reads YSYEKL. Trimming stripped 0 bases from V and 2 bases from J, with 7 bases between. This CDR3 region has 14 residues. Here the CDR3 reads CASSQDSANTEAFF. The CDR3, as DNA: TGCGCCAGCAGCCAAGATTCAGCAAACACTGAAGCTTTCTTT.

This clonotype occurred a few times. This chain links TRBV11-3 with TRBJ2-5, with D maybe TRBD1 (5 bases). The germline V and J ends were trimmed by 0 bases and 1 base, with 6 bases remaining between them. Per germline, CDR1 SGHNT and CDR2 YENEEA. CDR3 size: 14 residues. Written as DNA, the CDR3 is TGTGCCAGCAGCTTAGACAGGGCCCAAGAGACCCAGTACTTC. This sequence encodes CASSLDRAQETQYF. The complete variable domain, with remaining parts taken from reference TRBV11-3 and TRBJ2-5, reads EAGVVQSPRYKIIEKKQPVAFWCNPISGHNTLYWYLQNLGQGPELLIRYENEEAVDDSQLPKDRFSAERLKGVDSTLKIQPAELGDSAVYLCASSLDRAQETQYFGPGTRLLVL.

This clonotype was seen ten or more times. The rearrangement uses TRBV4-3 and TRBJ2-1, with D unresolved. The CDR3 is 14 amino acids. The germline gives CDR1 LGHNA, CDR2 YSLEER. The V end was cut by 4 bases, the J end by 0 bases, with 7 bases between. The CDR3 is CASSPLGSYNEQFF. The DNA of the CDR3 is TGCGCCAGCAGCCCGTTGGGCTCCTACAATGAGCAGTTCTTC.

The J gene is TRBJ1-1, the V gene TRBV29-1, with a possible D match to TRBD1 (5 bases). CDR3 length equals 13 residues. Trimming removed 4 bases at V and 1 base at J, with 10 bases between. The V gene's germline CDR1 is SQVTM and CDR2 ANQGSEA. CDR3 nucleotides: TGCAGCGTTGTCCCAGGGTCGAACACTGAAGCTTTCTTT. Its translation is CSVVPGSNTEAFF.

This clonotype was recorded many times. J is TRBJ1-2 and V is TRBV12-5, with D perhaps TRBD1 (5 bases). CDR1 is LGHNT and CDR2 is FRNRAP in the germline V gene. The CDR3 sequence is 12 residues long. The germline V and J ends were trimmed by 7 bases and 3 bases, with 9 bases remaining between them. CDR3 amino acids: CASARDDYGYTF. The CDR3 nucleotides are TGTGCTAGTGCCCGGGACGACTATGGCTACACCTTC.

This clonotype was seen many times. The V call is TRBV6-2 or TRBV6-3, the J call TRBJ2-7, with D hard to call. In germline, CDR1 is MNHEY, CDR2 SVGEGT. The CDR3 has 12 residues. Between the trimmed V and J ends, which lost 2 bases and 5 bases, there was a span of 7 bases. CDR3 amino acids: CASSYRHNEQYV. CDR3 DNA sequence: TGTGCCAGCAGTTACCGACACAACGAGCAGTACGTC.

Ten or more counts support this clonotype. This chain joins TRBV4-1 and TRBJ1-1; possibly TRBD1 for D (5 bases). Trimming removed 0 bases from V and 5 bases from J, with 16 bases in between. The germline V gene encodes CDR1 MGHRA and CDR2 YSYEKL. The CDR3 has 16 residues. Here the CDR3 DNA reads TGCGCCAGCAGCCAAGAAGGGAGCCTTTGGGGGACTGAAGCTTTCTTT. Its protein product is CASSQEGSLWGTEAFF.

This rearrangement joins TRBV6-2 or TRBV6-3 to TRBJ2-1, with TRBD1 matching 9 bases. The CDR3 has 15 residues. Germline CDR1 reads MNHEY; CDR2 reads SVGEGT. V lost 6 bases and J lost 5; bases outside the gene matches: 8. CDR3 loop: CASRNGGTGNNEQFF. CDR3 sequence (DNA): TGTGCCAGCAGAAACGGGGGGACAGGGAACAATGAGCAGTTCTTC.

This chain uses TRBV20-1 with TRBJ2-6, with D possibly TRBD2 on 6 matching bases. The germline gives CDR1 DFQATT, CDR2 SNEGSKA (reference sequence). The CDR3 is 17 amino acids. The V and J ends lost 1 base and 0 bases respectively, with 13 bases between them. CDR3 loop: CSARAPGGSSGANVLTF. CDR3 sequence (DNA): TGCAGTGCTAGAGCGCCCGGGGGAAGCTCTGGGGCCAACGTCCTGACTTTC.

This clonotype was counted many times. The chain links TRBV6-2 or TRBV6-3 to TRBJ2-3; weak D call: TRBD2 (5 bases). Per the germline V gene, CDR1 is MNHEY and CDR2 is SVGEGT. This CDR3 has 15 amino acids. V shed 4 bases and J shed 0 bases, with 11 bases lying between them. CDR3 residues: CASSFSGYSTDTQYF. CDR3 sequence (DNA): TGTGCCAGCAGTTTTTCGGGATACAGCACAGATACGCAGTATTTT.

This clonotype was counted at least ten times. The chain carries TRBV20-1 and TRBJ1-5, with a possible D match to TRBD1 (6 bases). This CDR3 region has 13 residues. CDR1 DFQATT and CDR2 SNEGSKA come from the germline V gene (reference sequence). Between the trimmed V and J ends, which lost 6 bases and 6 bases, there was a span of 15 bases. This chain's CDR3 is CSAEKQGGQPQHF. The CDR3 nucleotides are TGCAGTGCAGAAAAACAGGGAGGTCAGCCCCAGCATTTT.

The table lists this clonotype with many counts. This chain joins TRBV20-1 and TRBJ2-7; TRBD1 is a possible D gene (5 bases). The V and J ends lost 6 bases and 5 bases respectively, with 17 bases between them. Germline assignment: CDR1 DFQATT and CDR2 SNEGSKA (reference sequence). This CDR3 has 13 amino acids. The CDR3 nucleotides are TGCAGTGCCTCATGGGGCAGGGCAAACGAGCAGTACTTC. Encoded protein: CSASWGRANEQYF.

The rearrangement links TRBV19 to TRBJ2-1; 7 positions match TRBD1. This CDR3 region has 13 residues. The V gene end was trimmed by 8 bases and the J gene end by 10 bases; junction bases not matched to a gene: 11. Germline loops: CDR1 LNHDA, CDR2 SQIVND (reference sequence). This chain's CDR3 is CASGRQGSGEQFF. The CDR3 nucleotides read TGTGCCAGTGGGAGACAGGGTAGTGGCGAGCAGTTCTTC.

Many counts were recorded for this clonotype. The rearrangement uses TRBV6-2 or TRBV6-3 and TRBJ2-1; D unresolved. Germline V CDR1 and CDR2: MNHEY, SVGEGT. CDR3 length: 13 residues. Trimming removed 7 bases from V and 6 bases from J, with 13 bases in between. In DNA form, the CDR3 reads TGTGCCAGCACGATGCGTAATAGCAATGAGCAGTTCTTC. Protein sequence: CASTMRNSNEQFF.

With respect to this clonotype: Given a much more abundant clone one base away, this may be a read error. V and J are TRBV6-2 or TRBV6-3 and TRBJ1-2; D uncertain. CDR3 length: 13 amino acids. Germline CDR1 MNHEY, CDR2 SVGEGT. The CDR3 reads CASSWEESYGCTF. The CDR3 nucleotides are TGTGCCAGCAGTTGGGAGGAATCCTATGGCTGCACCTTC.

V is TRBV6-5 and J is TRBJ2-7; 8 nucleotides line up with TRBD1. The CDR3 has 13 amino acids. The germline CDR1 and CDR2 sequences are MNHEY and SVGAGI. V shed 2 bases, J shed 5 bases, and the junction held 2 bases outside the gene matches. The CDR3 sequence: CASSYQGANEQYF. CDR3 DNA sequence: TGTGCCAGCAGTTACCAGGGGGCCAACGAGCAGTACTTC.

The chain links TRBV5-1 to TRBJ2-1, with 7 bases lining up with TRBD2. Germline V lookup: CDR1 SGHRS, CDR2 YFSETQ. The trim removed 1 base at V and 4 bases at J, leaving 5 bases unmatched. There are 15 residues in the CDR3. CDR3 coding DNA: TGCGCCAGCAGCTTGAGCCTAGCGGAGTACAATGAGCAGTTCTTC. Its protein is CASSLSLAEYNEQFF.

This rearrangement joins TRBV6-5 to TRBJ2-7; 9 bases are a match to TRBD1. Germline assignment: CDR1 MNHEY and CDR2 SVGAGI. This CDR3 contains 13 residues. With 5 bases clipped from V and 5 bases from J, the junction kept 4 bases outside the gene matches. CDR3 sequence (DNA): TGTGCCAGCAGTAGAGGGACAGGGCACGAGCAGTACTTC. Protein sequence: CASSRGTGHEQYF.

This clonotype occurred many times. The chain joins TRBV11-3 to TRBJ2-1; D perhaps matches TRBD2 (6 bases). The CDR3 runs 15 residues. CDR1 SGHNT and CDR2 YENEEA come from the germline V gene. The V end lost 4 bases, the J end lost 4 bases, and 14 bases lay between the germline ends. The CDR3 nucleotides read TGTGCCAGCAGCTCCCGGGGAGGAGAATACAATGAGCAGTTCTTC. Translation: CASSSRGGEYNEQFF.

There are many counts of this clonotype. This rearrangement joins TRBV2 to TRBJ2-7; 11 nucleotides match TRBD1. V shed 11 bases and J 5 bases; nucleotides not matched to a gene: 5. Germline V gene sequence: CDR1 SNHLY, CDR2 FYNNEI. The CDR3 has 12 residues. This chain's CDR3 is CAVWDRGNEQYF. The CDR3 DNA reads as TGTGCCGTTTGGGACAGGGGGAACGAGCAGTACTTC.

There are a few counts of this clonotype. The chain joins TRBV20-1 to TRBJ1-1, with a possible D match to TRBD1 (6 bases). In germline, CDR1 is DFQATT, CDR2 SNEGSKA (reference sequence). Trimming removed 4 bases at V and 10 bases at J, with 13 bases between. The CDR3 covers 11 residues. Here the CDR3 DNA reads TGCAGTGCTAAAACAGGGTTCGGAGCTTTCTTT. This codes for CSAKTGFGAFF.

This clonotype was detected only a few times. The V and J genes are TRBV5-1 and TRBJ2-7; 9 bases match TRBD1. V was clipped by 4 bases and J by 6 bases; unmatched bases: 8. This CDR3 contains 14 residues. Germline V gene data show CDR1 as SGHRS and CDR2 as YFSETQ. The CDR3 sequence: CASSIVRDRAEQYF. Written as DNA, the CDR3 is TGCGCCAGCAGCATAGTCCGGGACAGGGCCGAGCAGTACTTC.

The table lists this clonotype with many counts. The V gene is TRBV12-3 or TRBV12-4, the J gene TRBJ2-2, with 7 bases fitting TRBD2. V lost 6 bases, J lost 1 base, and 5 bases stayed unmatched. The CDR3 runs 15 residues. CDR3 in amino acids: CASSPVAGNTGELFF. The CDR3 region has the DNA TGTGCCAGCAGCCCGGTAGCGGGGAACACCGGGGAGCTGTTTTTT.